This TCR beta chain was sequenced for a study of blood T cell repertoires in COVID-19. Study-level information: Material from acute and convalescent COVID-19 was sourced from the United States, Italy and Spain. PBMCs, B-cell-depleted T cells, or T cells were the source of the cDNA or gDNA that made up the material.

This CDR3 is 16 amino acids long. Germline-derived CDR1 and CDR2 are SGHRS and YFSETQ. V was clipped by 0 bases and J by 4 bases; unmatched bases: 4. Source study methods: By means of reference gene primer amplification, nucleated cell counts were estimated. Measured with immunoSEQ multiplex PCR; TCRdb has only the in-frame clones, and not every one. The DNA was the basis for D and trimming; V, J and clone size are from that table. Seen here are about 330,000 clones, 70% to 90% observed once, and the top ten hold under 5%. This clone was seen only a few times. The TCR was taken from a woman in her fifties or sixties with active or convalescent COVID-19. The material sequenced was peripheral blood. The chain couples TRBV5-1 to TRBJ1-4; 9 bases fit TRBD1. The CDR3 coding sequence is TGCGCCAGCAGCTTGGGGGGGACAGGGCGTAATGAAAAACTGTTTTTT. Its translation is CASSLGGTGRNEKLFF.